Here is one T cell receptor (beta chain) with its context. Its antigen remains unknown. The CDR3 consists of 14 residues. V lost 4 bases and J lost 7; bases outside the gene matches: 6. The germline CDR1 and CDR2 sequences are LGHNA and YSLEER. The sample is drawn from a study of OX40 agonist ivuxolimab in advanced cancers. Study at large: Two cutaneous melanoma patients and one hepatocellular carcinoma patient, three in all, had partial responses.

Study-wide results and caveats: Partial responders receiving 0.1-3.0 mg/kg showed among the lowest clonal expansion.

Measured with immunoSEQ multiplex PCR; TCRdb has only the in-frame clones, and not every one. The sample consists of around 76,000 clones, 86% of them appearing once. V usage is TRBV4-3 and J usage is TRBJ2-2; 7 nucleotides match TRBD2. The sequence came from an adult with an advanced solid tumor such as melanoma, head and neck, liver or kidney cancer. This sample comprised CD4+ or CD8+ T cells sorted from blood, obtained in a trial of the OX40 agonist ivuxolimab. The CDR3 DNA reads TGCGCCAGCAGCCCGAGGACTAGGGGCGGGGAGCTGTTTTTT. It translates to CASSPRTRGGELFF.